Presented here are 22 T cell receptor beta chains from one specimen sequenced in a study of early T cells in non-severe SARS-CoV-2 infection. Each CDR3 protein is one row after TCRdb ran MiXCR on the 5' RACE reads. The sample consists of about 52,000 distinct CDR3 sequences, 7% to 9% of them appearing once. Sequencing was performed on whole blood. These TCRs come from an adult who was a healthcare worker with PCR-confirmed SARS-CoV-2 infection or an uninfected control (not recorded which).

This clonotype has only a few counts. This chain joins TRBV6-2 or TRBV6-3 and TRBJ1-1; weak D call: TRBD1 (5 bases). Germline CDR1 and CDR2: MNHEY and SVGEGT. V was cut by 6 bases and J by 4 bases, with 15 bases left in between. The CDR3 sequence is 14 residues long. CDR3 nucleotide sequence: TGTGCCAGCAGACCCGGGACCTACACCACTGAAGCTTTCTTT. Protein sequence: CASRPGTYTTEAFF.

This clonotype was seen only a few times. V gene TRBV29-1 combines with J gene TRBJ1-4; no clear D. This CDR3 contains 13 residues. The V and J ends lost 7 bases and 2 bases respectively, with 11 bases between them. CDR1 SQVTM and CDR2 ANQGSEA come from the germline V gene. The chain's CDR3 is CSARGGTNEKLFF. The CDR3, as DNA: TGCAGCGCCCGTGGAGGGACTAATGAAAAACTGTTTTTT. Full variable domain (rest looked up from reference TRBV29-1 and TRBJ1-4): SAVISQKPSRDICQRGTSLTIQCQVDSQVTMMFWYRQQPGQSLTLIATANQGSEATYESGFVIDKFPISRPNLTFSTLTVSNMSPEDSSIYLCSARGGTNEKLFFGSGTQLSVL.

This clonotype was seen a handful of times. The CDR3 sequence is CASSRSGSSYNEQFF. As DNA, the CDR3 is TGTGCCAGCAGCCGAAGCGGGAGCTCCTACAATGAGCAGTTCTTC. The chain uses TRBV4-2 and TRBJ2-1, with 8 bases matching TRBD2. Germline CDR1 and CDR2: LGHNA and YNFKEQ. This CDR3 region has 15 residues. The V segment lost 4 bases and the J segment 0 bases; nucleotides outside the gene matches: 2.

This sequence joins TRBV29-1 and TRBJ2-2; 7 positions agree with TRBD2. The CDR3 covers 14 residues. The germline V gene encodes CDR1 SQVTM and CDR2 ANQGSEA. V dropped 6 bases and J dropped 1; count of bases not matched to a gene: 5. CDR3 DNA: TGCAGCGTAAGGGAGGGTGGGAACACCGGGGAGCTGTTTTTT. This codes for CSVREGGNTGELFF.

This clonotype appeared many times. V gene TRBV6-6 combines with J gene TRBJ1-4; D gene ambiguous. This CDR3 is built from 10 residues. From germline, CDR1 is MNHNY and CDR2 SVGAGI (reference sequence). Trimming removed 10 bases from V and 7 bases from J, with 7 bases in between. CDR3 loop: CATHSEKLFF. CDR3 sequence (DNA): TGTGCCACCCATAGTGAAAAACTGTTTTTT.

This clonotype was seen at least ten times. The V call is TRBV12-3 or TRBV12-4, the J call TRBJ2-4; 8 bases agree with TRBD1. The V segment lost 5 bases and the J segment 1 base; nucleotides outside the gene matches: 7. The CDR3 is 16 amino acids. CDR3 in DNA: TGTGCCAGCAGTCCGTCCGACAGGGGTGCCAAAAACATTCAGTACTTC. This gives the protein CASSPSDRGAKNIQYF.

The chain has TRBV28 and TRBJ2-3; the D call may be TRBD1 or TRBD2 (5 bases each). The V gene's germline CDR1 is MDHEN and CDR2 SYDVKM. Trimming pared 6 bases from V and 2 bases from J, leaving 15 bases between. CDR3 length: 15 amino acids. Here the CDR3 reads CASSRDQSFTDTQYF. The CDR3 nucleotides read TGTGCCAGCAGCCGGGACCAATCCTTCACAGATACGCAGTATTTT. Full variable domain (rest looked up from reference TRBV28 and TRBJ2-3): DVKVTQSSRYLVKRTGEKVFLECVQDMDHENMFWYRQDPGLGLRLIYFSYDVKMKEKGDIPEGYSVSREKKERFSLILESASTNQTSMYLCASSRDQSFTDTQYFGPGTRLTVL.

This clonotype was detected ten times or more. The chain has TRBV7-9 and TRBJ2-1, with 14 bases that match TRBD2. Trimming cost V 5 bases and J 9 bases; bases outside gene matches: 6. The CDR3 loop spans 15 amino acids. Germline CDR1 is SEHNR and CDR2 is FQNEAQ (reference sequence). For the CDR3, the DNA is TGTGCCAGCAGCCCCAGACTAGCGGGGGGGACTGAGCAGTTCTTC. Amino acids: CASSPRLAGGTEQFF.

This clonotype came up many times. The rearrangement links TRBV20-1 to TRBJ1-2; 7 bases agree with TRBD1. After removal of 7 bases from V and 4 bases from J, the junction contained 9 bases not matched to a gene. There are 13 residues in the CDR3. Germline V CDR1 and CDR2: DFQATT, SNEGSKA (reference sequence). CDR3 protein: CSVTRGRVYGYTF. The CDR3 DNA reads as TGCAGTGTCACGAGGGGGCGCGTCTATGGCTACACCTTC.

This clonotype was counted ten times or more. This chain uses TRBV20-1 with TRBJ2-7; 13 nucleotides match TRBD2. CDR1 DFQATT and CDR2 SNEGSKA come from the germline V gene (reference sequence). The V segment lost 4 bases and the J segment 2 bases; nucleotides outside the gene matches: 2. The CDR3 consists of 14 residues. CDR3 loop: CSAKGLAGPYEQYF. CDR3 bases: TGCAGTGCTAAGGGACTAGCGGGACCCTACGAGCAGTACTTC.

In this sample, this clonotype turned up many times. The chain couples TRBV10-2 to TRBJ2-2; 10 nucleotides agree with TRBD2. This CDR3 spans 17 amino acids. Germline V gene data show CDR1 as WSHSY and CDR2 as SAAADI. J was trimmed by 0 bases and V by 6 bases; bases with no gene match: 7. CDR3 sequence: CASSGLTSGANTGELFF. In DNA, the CDR3 is TGCGCCAGCAGCGGACTCACTAGCGGGGCGAACACCGGGGAGCTGTTTTTT.

This clonotype was picked up many times. The chain is built from TRBV6-6 and TRBJ2-3; possibly TRBD1 for D (5 bases). Per the germline V gene, CDR1 is MNHNY and CDR2 is SVGAGI (reference sequence). Trimming took 0 bases from V and 6 from J, leaving 7 bases between them. The CDR3 spans 13 residues. CDR3 nucleotide sequence: TGTGCCAGCAGTTACTCAGGGGCCGATACGCAGTATTTT. Protein sequence: CASSYSGADTQYF.

The chain recombines TRBV28 with TRBJ2-7, with D possibly TRBD1 on 5 matching bases. Trimming cost V 5 bases and J 4 bases, with 6 bases left between them. The length of the CDR3 is 11 residues. Germline CDR1 and CDR2: MDHEN and SYDVKM. In DNA form, the CDR3 reads TGTGCCAGCAGTCAGGGTTACGAGCAGTACTTC. Translation gives CASSQGYEQYF.

A few counts support this clonotype. The V call is TRBV5-1, the J call TRBJ1-1; D remains ambiguous. This CDR3 is built from 11 residues. V was shortened by 3 bases and J by 11 bases, with 11 bases between the two germline ends. CDR1 and CDR2 (germline): SGHRS, YFSETQ. CDR3: CASSSGLVAFF. In nucleotides, the CDR3 is TGCGCCAGCAGCTCTGGCTTAGTGGCTTTCTTT.

This clonotype was picked up many times. The V gene is TRBV7-2, the J gene TRBJ2-3; D gene unclear. The germline CDR1 and CDR2 sequences are SGHTA and FQGNSA. CDR3 length: 12 residues. V was cut by 6 bases and J by 8 bases, with 12 bases left in between. The CDR3 DNA sequence: TGTGCCAGCAGTTATAGCTCGGGTACGCAGTATTTT. Its protein product is CASSYSSGTQYF.

In its sample, this clonotype was seen many times. The chain has TRBV28 and TRBJ2-3, with a tentative D call TRBD2 (6 bases). This CDR3 has 11 amino acids. Germline values: CDR1 MDHEN, CDR2 SYDVKM. V lost 11 bases to trimming and J lost 9 bases, with 15 bases between them. The CDR3 is CAGGAGRTQYF. For the CDR3, the DNA is TGTGCCGGAGGGGCCGGAAGAACGCAGTATTTT.

The chain has TRBV3-1 and TRBJ2-7; D call uncertain. The length of the CDR3 is 13 residues. CDR1 LGHDT and CDR2 YNNKEL come from the germline V gene (reference sequence). V gave up 6 bases and J gave up 3 bases, with 12 bases separating them. CDR3 residues: CASSQRLNYEQYF. CDR3 bases: TGTGCCAGCAGTCAAAGGCTGAACTACGAGCAGTACTTC.

J is TRBJ1-1 and V is TRBV13; D call uncertain. CDR3 length equals 12 residues. The ends were cut back, 4 bases at V and 11 bases at J, with 14 bases in the middle. Germline V gene data show CDR1 as PRHDT and CDR2 as FYEKMQ (reference sequence). CDR3 nucleotide sequence: TGTGCCAGCAGCTCGCTCGAGTTGGGGGCTTTCTTT. This encodes CASSSLELGAFF.

This clonotype was observed a handful of times. The CDR3 region is CASSSFAPVSGRVNEQFF. DNA of the CDR3: TGTGCCAGCAGCTCCTTTGCTCCCGTTAGCGGGAGGGTGAATGAGCAGTTCTTC. This chain links TRBV11-2 with TRBJ2-1; 11 nucleotides line up with TRBD2. With V trimmed by 4 bases and J by 7 bases, 15 bases remained unmatched. The germline gives CDR1 SGHAT, CDR2 FQNNGV. The CDR3 consists of 18 residues.

The chain joins TRBV6-2 or TRBV6-3 to TRBJ2-1; 16 bases fit TRBD2. The CDR3 sequence is 17 residues long. Germline CDR1 MNHEY, CDR2 SVGEGT. Germline trimming cut 7 bases from V and 2 bases from J; bases unmatched to any gene: 5. CDR3 in amino acids: CASTLGTSGRAYNEQFF. In nucleotides, the CDR3 is TGTGCCAGCACCCTTGGGACTAGCGGGAGGGCCTACAATGAGCAGTTCTTC.

The chain combines TRBV3-1 with TRBJ1-1; no definite D call. The V end lost 4 bases, the J end lost 1 base, and 4 bases lay between the germline ends. The CDR3 spans 12 residues. The germline V gene has CDR1 LGHDT and CDR2 YNNKEL (reference sequence). CDR3 residues: CASSRGNTEAFF. CDR3 nucleotide sequence: TGTGCCAGCAGCCGGGGGAACACTGAAGCTTTCTTT. The full variable domain, rest sourced from reference TRBV3-1 and TRBJ1-1, is DTAVSQTPKYLVTQMGNDKSIKCEQNLGHDTMYWYKQDSKKFLKIMFSYNNKELIINETVPNRFSPKSPDKAHLNLHINSLELGDSAVYFCASSRGNTEAFFGQGTRLTVV.

The chain is built from TRBV4-3 and TRBJ2-2; 8 positions agree with TRBD1. V lost 0 bases and J lost 8; bases outside the gene matches: 8. The CDR3 spans 16 residues. Germline CDR1 is LGHNA and CDR2 is YSLEER. CDR3 sequence: CASSQDAGGGSGELFF. For the CDR3, the DNA is TGCGCCAGCAGCCAAGACGCAGGGGGCGGGTCAGGGGAGCTGTTTTTT.